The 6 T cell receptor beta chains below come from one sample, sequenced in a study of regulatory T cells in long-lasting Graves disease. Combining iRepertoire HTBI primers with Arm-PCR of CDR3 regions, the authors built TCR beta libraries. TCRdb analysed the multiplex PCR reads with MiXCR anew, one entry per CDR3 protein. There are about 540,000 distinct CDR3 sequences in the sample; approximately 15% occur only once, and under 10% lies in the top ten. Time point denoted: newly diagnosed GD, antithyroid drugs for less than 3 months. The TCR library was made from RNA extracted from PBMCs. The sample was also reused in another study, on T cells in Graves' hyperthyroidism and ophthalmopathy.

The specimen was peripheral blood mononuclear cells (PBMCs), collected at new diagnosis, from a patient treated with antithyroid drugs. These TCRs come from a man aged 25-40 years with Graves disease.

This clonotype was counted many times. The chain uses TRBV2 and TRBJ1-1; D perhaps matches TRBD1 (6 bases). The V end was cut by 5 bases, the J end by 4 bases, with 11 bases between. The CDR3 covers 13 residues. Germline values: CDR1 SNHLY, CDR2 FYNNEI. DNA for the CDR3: TGTGCCAGCAGTTCAGGGGAGGGCACTGAAGCTTTCTTT. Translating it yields CASSSGEGTEAFF.

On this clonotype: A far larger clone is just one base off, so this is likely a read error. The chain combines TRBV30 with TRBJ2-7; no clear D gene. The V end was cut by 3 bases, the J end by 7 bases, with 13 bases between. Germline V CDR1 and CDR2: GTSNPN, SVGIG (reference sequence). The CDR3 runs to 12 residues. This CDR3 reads CAWSPQPAEQYF. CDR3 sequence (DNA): TGTGCCTGGAGCCCCCAACCGGCTGAGCAGTACTTC.

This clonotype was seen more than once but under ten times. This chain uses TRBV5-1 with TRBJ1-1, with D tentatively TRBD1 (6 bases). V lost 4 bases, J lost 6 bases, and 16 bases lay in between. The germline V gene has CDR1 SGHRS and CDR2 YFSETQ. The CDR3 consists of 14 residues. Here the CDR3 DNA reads TGCGCCAGCAGCCGCGGACAGAAAGCCGCTGAAGCTTTCTTT. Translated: CASSRGQKAAEAFF.

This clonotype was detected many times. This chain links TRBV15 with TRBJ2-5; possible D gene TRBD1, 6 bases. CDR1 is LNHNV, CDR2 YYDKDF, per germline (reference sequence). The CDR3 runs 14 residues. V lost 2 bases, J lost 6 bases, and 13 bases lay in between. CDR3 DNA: TGTGCCACCAGCAGATTTGCAGGGGAACAGACCCAGTACTTC. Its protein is CATSRFAGEQTQYF.

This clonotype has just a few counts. CDR3 sequence (DNA): TGCGCCAGCACCAAGGGGGCATGGACTGAAGCTTTCTTT. Translation gives CASTKGAWTEAFF. The chain carries TRBV5-1 and TRBJ1-1, with 7 bases lining up with TRBD1. The CDR3 extends over 13 amino acids. Germline V CDR1 and CDR2: SGHRS, YFSETQ. The J segment lost 5 bases and the V segment lost 6 bases, leaving 7 bases of the junction unmatched.

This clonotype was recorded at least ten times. CDR3 region: CASSLGYGYTF. Here the CDR3 DNA reads TGCGCCAGCAGCTTGGGGTATGGCTACACCTTC. The genes are TRBV5-1 and TRBJ1-2; D not certain. V lost 0 bases and J lost 5, with 2 bases in between. Germline CDR1 SGHRS, CDR2 YFSETQ. The CDR3 is 11 amino acids.